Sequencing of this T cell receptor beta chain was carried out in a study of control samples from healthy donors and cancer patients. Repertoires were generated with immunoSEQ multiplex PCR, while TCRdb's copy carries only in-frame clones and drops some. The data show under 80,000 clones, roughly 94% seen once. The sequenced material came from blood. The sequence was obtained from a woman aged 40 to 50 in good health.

The CDR3 coding sequence is TGTGCCAGCAGCGCGGGACAGGTCTATAATGAAAAACTGTTTTTT. Translation gives CASSAGQVYNEKLFF. This rearrangement joins TRBV7-9 to TRBJ1-4, with TRBD1 identical over 8 bases. Germline V gene data show CDR1 as SEHNR and CDR2 as FQNEAQ (reference sequence). This CDR3 is built from 15 residues. V gave up 5 bases and J gave up 4 bases; unmatched junction bases: 6.